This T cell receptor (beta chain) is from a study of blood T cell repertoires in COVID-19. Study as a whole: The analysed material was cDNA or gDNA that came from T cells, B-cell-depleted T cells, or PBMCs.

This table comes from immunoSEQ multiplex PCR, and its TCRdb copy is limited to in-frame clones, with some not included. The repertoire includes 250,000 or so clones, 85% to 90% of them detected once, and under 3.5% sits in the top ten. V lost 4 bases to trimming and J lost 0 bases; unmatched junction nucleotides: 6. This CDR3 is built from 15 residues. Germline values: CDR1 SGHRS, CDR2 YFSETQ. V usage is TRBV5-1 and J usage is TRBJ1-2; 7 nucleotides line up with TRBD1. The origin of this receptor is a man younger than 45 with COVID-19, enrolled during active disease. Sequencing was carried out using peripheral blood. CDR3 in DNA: TGCGCCAGCAGCATGGGACAGAATTCTAACTATGGCTACACCTTC. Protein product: CASSMGQNSNYGYTF.